This T cell receptor (beta chain) is from a study of cytomegalovirus exposure and HLA in healthy donors. Turning to the study itself: A prior study identified 100 million to 130 million unique TCR beta sequences from about 180 million T cells.

Whole-study findings and limits: Investigators reported 150 to 200 TCR beta chains as tied to cytomegalovirus.

Note on this clone: Its antigen is still unknown.

The germline CDR1 and CDR2 sequences are SGHDN and FVKESK. With V trimmed by 1 base and J by 5 bases, 3 bases remained unmatched. The CDR3 runs to 14 residues. PCR was performed using 60 Vbeta and 13 Jbeta primers. Repertoires were generated with immunoSEQ multiplex PCR, while TCRdb's copy carries only in-frame clones and drops some. The sample consists of 160,000 or so clones, 79% of them appearing once. The sample taken for sequencing was PBMCs. The gene calls are TRBV14 and TRBJ1-1, with TRBD1 identical over 8 bases. This clonotype was sampled from a woman aged 40 to 55 in good health and CMV-seronegative. CDR3 DNA: TGTGCCAGCAGCCAAGTGCAGGGGGCGACTGAAGCTTTCTTT. Translated, it gives CASSQVQGATEAFF. The full variable domain, with the rest looked up from reference TRBV14 and TRBJ1-1, is EAGVTQFPSHSVIEKGQTVTLRCDPISGHDNLYWYRRVMGKEIKFLLHFVKESKQDESGMPNNRFLAERTGGTYSTLKVQPAELEDSGVYFCASSQVQGATEAFFGQGTRLTVV.